These 27 T cell receptor beta chains were all obtained from the same sample, sequenced in a study of blood T cell repertoires in COVID-19. Clones were sequenced by immunoSEQ multiplex PCR, and TCRdb holds only the in-frame ones, with some missing. The sample lists under 250,000 clones, around 83% occurring once. Sequenced material: peripheral blood. All receptors derive from a man aged 45 to 65 with active or convalescent COVID-19.

This clone was counted a single time. The chain links TRBV9 to TRBJ2-5; 7 nucleotides align to TRBD1. Trimming removed 3 bases from V and 3 bases from J; junction bases left unmatched: 11. CDR3 length equals 16 residues. In germline, CDR1 is SGDLS, CDR2 YYNGEE. The CDR3 nucleotides read TGTGCCAGCAGCGCCGAGCTGACAGGGTACGAAGAGACCCAGTACTTC. Amino acids: CASSAELTGYEETQYF.

This chain's CDR3 is CASSIRNSLHSPLHF. The CDR3 nucleotides read TGTGCCAGTAGTATAAGGAACAGCCTGCATTCACCCCTCCACTTT. The gene calls are TRBV19 and TRBJ1-6; D is undetermined. The ends were cut back, 2 bases at V and 8 bases at J, with 13 bases in the middle. The CDR3 has 15 amino acids. Germline V gene data show CDR1 as LNHDA and CDR2 as SQIVND (reference sequence). Drawing the rest from reference TRBV19 and TRBJ1-6, the complete variable domain is DGGITQSPKYLFRKEGQNVTLSCEQNLNHDAMYWYRQDPGQGLRLIYYSQIVNDFQKGDIAEGYSVSREKKESFPLTVTSAQKNPTAFYLCASSIRNSLHSPLHFGNGTRLTVT.

The chain employs TRBV2 and TRBJ2-1; TRBD2 might be the D (5 bases). The CDR3 is made up of 17 amino acids. Germline V gene data show CDR1 as SNHLY and CDR2 as FYNNEI. Trimming shortened V by 3 bases and J by 0 bases, and 15 bases separated the two germline ends. In DNA, the CDR3 is TGTGCCAGCAGTGACAGTGGGTCGGGGATCTCCTACAATGAGCAGTTCTTC. Translation gives CASSDSGSGISYNEQFF.

A word on this clone: Other DNA sequences in the sample encode the same CDR3. V gene TRBV7-2 combines with J gene TRBJ1-5; D is ambiguous. V was clipped by 5 bases and J by 0 bases, with 5 bases between them. The CDR3 extends over 13 amino acids. Looked up from germline, CDR1 is SGHTA and CDR2 is FQGNSA. The DNA for the CDR3 is TGTGCCAGCAGCCCCAGTAGCAATCAGCCCCAGCATTTT. Encoded protein: CASSPSSNQPQHF.

About this clone: This may come from a read error, since a much larger clone is one base off. The sample carries other DNA sequences with the same CDR3. V gene TRBV30 combines with J gene TRBJ2-7; 10 bases match TRBD2. Germline V gives CDR1 GTSNPN, CDR2 SVGIG (reference sequence). This CDR3 is built from 14 residues. V shed 0 bases, J shed 3 bases, and the junction held 2 bases outside the gene matches. For the CDR3, the DNA is TGTGCCTGGAGTGTAGCTAGCGGGGGCTACGAGCAGTACTTC. Amino acids: CAWSVASGGYEQYF.

The chain has TRBV19 and TRBJ1-5, with no clear D. This CDR3 comprises 16 residues. The germline gives CDR1 LNHDA, CDR2 SQIVND (reference sequence). V was shortened by 1 base and J by 2 bases, with 12 bases between the two germline ends. The CDR3 coding sequence is TGTGCCAGTAGTATAGTATCCCCCCAGGGCAATCAGCCCCAGCATTTT. Translated, it gives CASSIVSPQGNQPQHF.

The chain employs TRBV19 and TRBJ2-5; D uncertain. Germline V gene data show CDR1 as LNHDA and CDR2 as SQIVND (reference sequence). Trimming removed 10 bases at V and 7 bases at J, with 4 bases between. The CDR3 runs to 8 residues. The CDR3 nucleotides read TGTGCCACCTCGACCCAGTACTTC. It encodes CATSTQYF.

This sequence joins TRBV7-9 and TRBJ1-1; D ambiguous. The CDR3 sequence is 13 residues long. Germline CDR1 reads SEHNR; CDR2 reads FQNEAQ (reference sequence). V lost 8 bases and J 2 bases, leaving 12 bases between the germline ends. The CDR3 DNA reads as TGTGCCAGCGGCCAGGAGGGTAACACTGAAGCTTTCTTT. Its translation is CASGQEGNTEAFF.

This clone was seen only once. CDR3 nucleotide sequence: TGTGCCAGTAGTATACCCCGACTAGCGGGACTTCAGTACTTC. It is translated as CASSIPRLAGLQYF. The genes are TRBV19 and TRBJ2-4; 11 nucleotides agree with TRBD2. CDR3 length: 14 residues. Looked up from germline, CDR1 is LNHDA and CDR2 is SQIVND (reference sequence). V dropped 2 bases and J dropped 11; count of bases not matched to a gene: 5. The full variable domain, its missing parts supplied by reference TRBV19 and TRBJ2-4, is DGGITQSPKYLFRKEGQNVTLSCEQNLNHDAMYWYRQDPGQGLRLIYYSQIVNDFQKGDIAEGYSVSREKKESFPLTVTSAQKNPTAFYLCASSIPRLAGLQYFGAGTRLSVL.

This clone appeared a few times. The rearrangement links TRBV29-1 to TRBJ2-1; TRBD2 aligns across 7 bases. The CDR3 runs to 14 residues. The J segment lost 0 bases and the V segment lost 6 bases, leaving 5 bases of the junction unmatched. Germline CDR1 and CDR2: SQVTM and ANQGSEA. The CDR3: CSVGERGSYNEQFF. CDR3 nucleotides: TGCAGCGTCGGTGAGCGGGGCTCCTACAATGAGCAGTTCTTC.

The chain combines TRBV6-5 with TRBJ1-1; 10 bases agree with TRBD1. CDR1 is MNHEY, CDR2 SVGAGI, per germline. With V trimmed by 5 bases and J by 6 bases, 9 bases remained unmatched. This CDR3 contains 15 residues. CDR3 DNA: TGTGCCAGCAGTATTCCGGGACAGGGGAGCGCTGAAGCTTTCTTT. This codes for CASSIPGQGSAEAFF.

The V and J genes are TRBV5-1 and TRBJ1-3; D perhaps matches TRBD1 (6 bases). The CDR3 length is 15 residues. V lost 0 bases and J lost 2, with 9 bases in between. Germline V gives CDR1 SGHRS, CDR2 YFSETQ. CDR3 in DNA: TGCGCCAGCAGCTTGGTCGGGGGGCCTGGAAACACCATATATTTT. Its protein is CASSLVGGPGNTIYF.

This clone was detected a few times. J is TRBJ2-5 and V is TRBV6-6; no reliable D call. The CDR3 has 13 amino acids. The germline CDR1 and CDR2 sequences are MNHNY and SVGAGI (reference sequence). The V end was cut by 2 bases, the J end by 9 bases, with 13 bases between. This CDR3 is CASSYDGPRAQYF. In DNA, the CDR3 is TGTGCCAGCAGTTACGACGGCCCTAGAGCCCAGTACTTC.

The rearrangement uses TRBV6-5 and TRBJ2-5; 11 positions agree with TRBD1. The CDR3 length is 15 residues. Losses at the gene ends were 7 bases for V and 2 bases for J; bases not matched to a gene: 6. The V gene's germline CDR1 is MNHEY and CDR2 SVGAGI. Written as DNA, the CDR3 is TGTGCCAGCAACCTGGACAGGGGGCGGCAAGAGACCCAGTACTTC. Encoded protein: CASNLDRGRQETQYF.

CDR3 sequence reads: CASSGLRGRSPLHF. Here the CDR3 DNA reads TGTGCCAGCAGTGGGCTCAGGGGGAGGTCACCCCTCCACTTT. The chain uses TRBV2 and TRBJ1-6; 7 bases fit TRBD1. This CDR3 has 14 amino acids. Trimming at V came to 4 bases and at J to 10 bases, leaving 7 bases not matched to a gene. From germline, CDR1 is SNHLY and CDR2 FYNNEI. Supplemented by reference TRBV2 and TRBJ1-6, the full variable domain reads EPEVTQTPSHQVTQMGQEVILRCVPISNHLYFYWYRQILGQKVEFLVSFYNNEISEKSEIFDDQFSVERPDGSNFTLKIRSTKLEDSAMYFCASSGLRGRSPLHFGNGTRLTVT.

The chain employs TRBV7-2 and TRBJ2-7; a possible D gene is TRBD2 (6 bases). The CDR3 consists of 16 residues. Per germline, CDR1 SGHTA and CDR2 FQGNSA. V was shortened by 5 bases and J by 2 bases, with 19 bases between the two germline ends. CDR3 sequence reads: CASSMVGGDLPYEQYF. CDR3 in DNA: TGTGCCAGCAGCATGGTCGGTGGGGACTTACCCTACGAGCAGTACTTC.

V is TRBV9 and J is TRBJ1-1, with D perhaps matching TRBD1 (5 bases). In germline, CDR1 is SGDLS, CDR2 YYNGEE. V lost 4 bases and J 3 bases, leaving 16 bases between the germline ends. The CDR3 has 15 residues. CDR3 nucleotide sequence: TGTGCCAGCAGCCCGCGGGGGGGGTTTGACACTGAAGCTTTCTTT. It codes for CASSPRGGFDTEAFF.

V is TRBV7-9 and J is TRBJ2-3, with a weak D call TRBD2 (6 bases). This CDR3 region has 16 residues. Trimming removed 7 bases from V and 5 bases from J, with 22 bases in between. The V gene's germline CDR1 is SEHNR and CDR2 FQNEAQ (reference sequence). The CDR3 here is CASTPRLGQGGDTQYF. The DNA of the CDR3 is TGTGCCAGCACCCCGAGACTAGGGCAGGGAGGAGATACGCAGTATTTT.

This clone has a single count. The J gene is TRBJ2-2, the V gene TRBV7-2; 8 bases are a match to TRBD1. Trimming took 1 base from V and 2 from J; bases not matched to a gene: 3. The CDR3 has 16 amino acids. Germline V gives CDR1 SGHTA, CDR2 FQGNSA. As DNA, the CDR3 is TGTGCCAGCAGCTTAGGGACAGGGTACAACACCGGGGAGCTGTTTTTT. This translates into CASSLGTGYNTGELFF.

Concerning this clone itself: The same CDR3 can be traced to other DNA sequences in this sample. The V gene is TRBV9, the J gene TRBJ2-3, with D possibly TRBD1 on 7 matching bases. The CDR3 runs 15 residues. V gave up 0 bases and J gave up 4 bases, with 12 bases separating them. Germline CDR1 is SGDLS and CDR2 is YYNGEE. CDR3 sequence (DNA): TGTGCCAGCAGCGTAGCCGGAGGGGGCGCAGATACGCAGTATTTT. It translates to CASSVAGGGADTQYF. Looking up the rest from reference TRBV9 and TRBJ2-3 gives the full variable domain: DSGVTQTPKHLITATGQRVTLRCSPRSGDLSVYWYQQSLDQGLQFLIQYYNGEERAKGNILERFSAQQFPDLHSELNLSSLELGDSALYFCASSVAGGGADTQYFGPGTRLTVL.

V is TRBV18 and J is TRBJ2-7; 8 nucleotides align to TRBD1. The CDR3 is made up of 14 amino acids. In germline, CDR1 is KGHSH, CDR2 LQKENI. Trimming removed 3 bases from V and 2 bases from J; junction bases left unmatched: 3. CDR3 sequence reads: CASSPRTGTYEQYF. DNA for the CDR3: TGTGCCAGCTCACCCAGGACAGGGACCTACGAGCAGTACTTC.

The chain employs TRBV3-1 (or the pseudogene TRBV3-2) and TRBJ2-1; 11 bases agree with TRBD2. Germline V gene data show CDR1 as LGHDT and CDR2 as YNNKEL (reference sequence). V dropped 3 bases and J dropped 9; count of bases not matched to a gene: 16. The CDR3 is made up of 18 amino acids. The CDR3 reads CASSQLEPGLAAPGEQFF. The CDR3 region has the DNA TGTGCCAGCAGCCAGCTGGAACCGGGACTAGCGGCCCCGGGTGAGCAGTTCTTC.

The rearrangement uses TRBV23-1 and TRBJ2-1; 11 bases align to TRBD2. TRBV23-1 is annotated as an ORF whose role is uncertain. J was trimmed by 6 bases and V by 7 bases; bases with no gene match: 8. CDR3 size: 15 residues. CDR3 amino acids: CASKSRTSGFNEQFF. The CDR3 DNA is TGCGCCAGCAAATCTAGGACTAGCGGGTTCAATGAGCAGTTCTTC.

The chain recombines TRBV5-1 with TRBJ1-4, with D possibly being TRBD1 (5 bases). The CDR3 is made up of 16 amino acids. CDR1 is SGHRS, CDR2 YFSETQ, per germline. V dropped 2 bases and J dropped 3 bases, with 14 bases sitting between them. Here the CDR3 DNA reads TGCGCCAGCAGCTTAAGGAGGGGTGGTGCTAATGAAAAACTGTTTTTT. Its translation: CASSLRRGGANEKLFF.

The rearrangement links TRBV10-3 to TRBJ2-7; a possible D gene is TRBD2 (6 bases). Trimming removed 3 bases at V and 2 bases at J, with 14 bases between. The length of the CDR3 is 15 residues. The V gene's germline CDR1 is ENHRY and CDR2 SYGVKD. CDR3: CAISDFAGPAYEQYF. The CDR3 coding sequence is TGTGCCATCAGTGACTTTGCGGGGCCAGCCTACGAGCAGTACTTC.

The chain recombines TRBV27 with TRBJ2-3; 9 bases agree with TRBD1. The V segment lost 6 bases and the J segment 4 bases; nucleotides outside the gene matches: 5. The CDR3 is 14 amino acids. Germline V lookup: CDR1 MNHEY, CDR2 SMNVEV (reference sequence). CDR3 region: CASRWDRVSDTQYF. In DNA, the CDR3 is TGTGCCAGCAGATGGGACAGGGTATCAGATACGCAGTATTTT.

This clone came up a few times. The chain combines TRBV5-1 with TRBJ2-2, with a weak D call TRBD2 (5 bases). This CDR3 comprises 14 residues. V lost 5 bases and J 2 bases, leaving 10 bases between the germline ends. CDR1 and CDR2 from the germline V gene are SGHRS and YFSETQ. Written as DNA, the CDR3 is TGCGCCAGCAGGCCGGGGATCAACACCGGGGAGCTGTTTTTT. This sequence encodes CASRPGINTGELFF.